This is a list of T cell receptor beta chains from one sample in a study of T cells in localized non-small cell lung cancer. TCRdb keeps only in-frame clones here, not all; method: immunoSEQ multiplex PCR. The sample lists tens of thousands of clones, 65% to 85% occurring once. Sequencing used peripheral blood, obtained before any cancer treatment. These receptors came from a female donor at least 60 years old with stage I lung adenocarcinoma. Each CDR3 is given with its conserved first and last residue. D genes are given only for firm matches. Clone size is stated in some rows and not others, as once, few, many or a class when expanded.

v_call	j_call	d_call	clone_size	cdr3_nt	cdr3_aa
TRBV18	TRBJ2-1	.	few	TGTGCCAGCTCACTACCGGCGGGACAGAATAACAATGAGCAGTTCTTC	CASSLPAGQNNNEQFF
TRBV15	TRBJ1-1	.	.	TGTGCCACCAGCAGAGGAGACACTGAAGCTTTCTTT	CATSRGDTEAFF
TRBV5-1	TRBJ2-3	TRBD2	.	TGCGCCAGCAGCTCTGGACTAGTGACTTCAGATACGCAGTATTTT	CASSSGLVTSDTQYF
TRBV4-2	TRBJ2-1	TRBD2	.	TGTGCCAGCAGCCCGACTAGCGGGGGGGCCAATGAGCAGTTCTTC	CASSPTSGGANEQFF
TRBV21-1	TRBJ2-7	.	once	TGTGCCAGCAGCAAAGAGCTACTAAAGGGACTTGCAGTCTACGAGCAGTACTTC	CASSKELLKGLAVYEQYF
TRBV6-5	TRBJ1-2	TRBD1	.	TGTGCCAGCAGTTACCGGACAGGGTATGGCTACACCTTC	CASSYRTGYGYTF
TRBV30	TRBJ2-7	TRBD1	.	TGTGCCTGGAGGAAGAAGACAGGGACCTACGAGCAGTACTTC	CAWRKKTGTYEQYF
TRBV10-1	TRBJ2-7	.	.	TGCGCCAGCAAAGGACGGAAGGGTGGCTACGAGCAGTACTTC	CASKGRKGGYEQYF
TRBV9	TRBJ1-1	.	.	TGTGCCAGCAGCGTCAGGAGTGACAGTGAAGCTTTCTTT	CASSVRSDSEAFF
TRBV28	TRBJ2-1	TRBD1	.	TGTGCCAGCAGAGGCATCGGGACAGGGATCAACGGTGAGCAGTTCTTC	CASRGIGTGINGEQFF
TRBV7-7	TRBJ2-1	.	few	TGTGCCAGCAGCTTACTTACAGCCTCCTACAATGAGCAGTTCTTC	CASSLLTASYNEQFF
TRBV5-8	TRBJ2-3	TRBD1	.	TGTGCCAGCAGCTCCTGGACAGGGGCACCAACAGATACGCAGTATTTT	CASSSWTGAPTDTQYF
TRBV5-6	TRBJ2-1	TRBD2	.	TGTGCCAGCAGCCGGAGGGGACTAGCGTCGAGGGAGCAGTTCTTC	CASSRRGLASREQFF
TRBV28	TRBJ1-5	.	.	TGTGCCAGCAGAACCTCTTGGGATCAGCCCCAGCATTTT	CASRTSWDQPQHF
TRBV30	TRBJ2-6	.	.	TGTGCCTGGAGTAATCTGACCCCCTCTGGGGCCAACGTCCTGACTTTC	CAWSNLTPSGANVLTF
TRBV5-5	TRBJ2-1	.	.	TGTGCCAGCAGCTTGACCCAGGGGGGTGTCGAGCAGTTCTTC	CASSLTQGGVEQFF
TRBV6-1	TRBJ2-7	TRBD1	.	TGTGCCAGCAGTGAGGTGGGACAGGGGATCTCCTACGAGCAGTACTTC	CASSEVGQGISYEQYF
TRBV7-2	TRBJ1-6	.	.	TGTGCCAGCAGCTTAGCGGGGTGGAGAAATTCACCCCTCCACTTT	CASSLAGWRNSPLHF
TRBV5-1	TRBJ2-2	.	.	TGCGCCAGCAGGTTCTCAGCCGGGGAGCTGTTTTTT	CASRFSAGELFF
TRBV11-2	TRBJ2-5	.	.	TGTGCCAGCAGCCCCGGGACGGAAGAGACCCAGTACTTC	CASSPGTEETQYF
TRBV6-1	TRBJ2-1	TRBD2	few	TGTGCCAGCAGACGGACTAGCGGGGGAGGGGATGAGCAGTTCTTC	CASRRTSGGGDEQFF
TRBV9	TRBJ2-6	TRBD1	.	TGTGCCAGCAGCGTCAACCAGGGGGCTCAAGGGGCCAACGTCCTGACTTTC	CASSVNQGAQGANVLTF
TRBV5-1	TRBJ2-5	.	.	TGCGCCAGCAGCATGAGCGGAGAGACCCAGTACTTC	CASSMSGETQYF
TRBV27	TRBJ1-2	TRBD1	few	TGTGCCAGCAGTCGACAGGGAGACTATGGCTACACCTTC	CASSRQGDYGYTF
TRBV5-8	TRBJ2-7	TRBD2	.	TGTGCCAGCAGCCCATTAGGACTAGCGGATACTCACTCCTACGAGCAGTACTTC	CASSPLGLADTHSYEQYF
TRBV11-3	TRBJ2-5	TRBD1	.	TGTGCCAGCAGCTTCGGGACAGGGGTTGAGACCCAGTACTTC	CASSFGTGVETQYF
TRBV6-1	TRBJ2-3	TRBD2	once	TGTGCCAGCGTAGGACTAGCGGGGTATACGCAGTATTTT	CASVGLAGYTQYF
TRBV27	TRBJ2-3	.	.	TGTGCCAGCAGTACTTGGGGGACAACTAGCACAGATACGCAGTATTTT	CASSTWGTTSTDTQYF
TRBV6-6	TRBJ1-1	TRBD1	.	TGTGCCAGCGCAGGGGGCCCCTCCACTGAAGCTTTCTTT	CASAGGPSTEAFF
TRBV2	TRBJ1-6	.	few	TGTGCCAGCAGTGGGAAGGGATCACCCCTCCACTTT	CASSGKGSPLHF
TRBV10-3	TRBJ2-2	.	few	TGTGCCATCAGTGAGGACAGGAGAAACACCGGGGAGCTGTTTTTT	CAISEDRRNTGELFF
TRBV5-8	TRBJ1-5	.	.	TGTGCCAGCAGCCTCAGTGTTAAGACTCTTAGCAATCAGCCCCAGCATTTT	CASSLSVKTLSNQPQHF
TRBV27	TRBJ1-2	.	.	TGTGCCAGCAGTTTATCTTACCAGCGGGATCCCATCGGAGATGGCTACACCTTC	CASSLSYQRDPIGDGYTF
TRBV20-1	TRBJ1-1	.	few	TGCAGTGCGAACACCCCTTCTGAAGCTTTCTTT	CSANTPSEAFF
TRBV7-8	TRBJ2-4	.	.	TGTGCCAGCAGCCCCTATAGTAACATTCAGTACTTC	CASSPYSNIQYF
TRBV7-9	TRBJ2-7	TRBD2	once	TGTGCCAGCAGCGAAAGCGGGAGGAGGATGGAGCAGTACTTC	CASSESGRRMEQYF
TRBV19	TRBJ1-2	.	.	TGTGCCAGTAGTGTCCAGAAACAGGGTGGTGGCTACACCTTC	CASSVQKQGGGYTF
TRBV6-1	TRBJ1-2	TRBD1	.	TGTGCCAGCAGTCCAGGGGGGGTTCGATATGGCTACACCTTC	CASSPGGVRYGYTF
TRBV6-1	TRBJ1-2	TRBD1	.	TGTGCCAGCACTGTGGGACAGGGAAACTATGGCTACACCTTC	CASTVGQGNYGYTF
TRBV19	TRBJ1-1	.	.	TGTGCCAGTAGAGAGGACAGATCGAACACTGAAGCTTTCTTT	CASREDRSNTEAFF
TRBV5-8	TRBJ2-5	.	.	TGTGCCAGCAGCTTAGGCGGGGCGAAGACCCAGTACTTC	CASSLGGAKTQYF
TRBV27	TRBJ2-3	.	.	TGTGCCAGCAGTTTACGGCGGGGCACAGATACGCAGTATTTT	CASSLRRGTDTQYF